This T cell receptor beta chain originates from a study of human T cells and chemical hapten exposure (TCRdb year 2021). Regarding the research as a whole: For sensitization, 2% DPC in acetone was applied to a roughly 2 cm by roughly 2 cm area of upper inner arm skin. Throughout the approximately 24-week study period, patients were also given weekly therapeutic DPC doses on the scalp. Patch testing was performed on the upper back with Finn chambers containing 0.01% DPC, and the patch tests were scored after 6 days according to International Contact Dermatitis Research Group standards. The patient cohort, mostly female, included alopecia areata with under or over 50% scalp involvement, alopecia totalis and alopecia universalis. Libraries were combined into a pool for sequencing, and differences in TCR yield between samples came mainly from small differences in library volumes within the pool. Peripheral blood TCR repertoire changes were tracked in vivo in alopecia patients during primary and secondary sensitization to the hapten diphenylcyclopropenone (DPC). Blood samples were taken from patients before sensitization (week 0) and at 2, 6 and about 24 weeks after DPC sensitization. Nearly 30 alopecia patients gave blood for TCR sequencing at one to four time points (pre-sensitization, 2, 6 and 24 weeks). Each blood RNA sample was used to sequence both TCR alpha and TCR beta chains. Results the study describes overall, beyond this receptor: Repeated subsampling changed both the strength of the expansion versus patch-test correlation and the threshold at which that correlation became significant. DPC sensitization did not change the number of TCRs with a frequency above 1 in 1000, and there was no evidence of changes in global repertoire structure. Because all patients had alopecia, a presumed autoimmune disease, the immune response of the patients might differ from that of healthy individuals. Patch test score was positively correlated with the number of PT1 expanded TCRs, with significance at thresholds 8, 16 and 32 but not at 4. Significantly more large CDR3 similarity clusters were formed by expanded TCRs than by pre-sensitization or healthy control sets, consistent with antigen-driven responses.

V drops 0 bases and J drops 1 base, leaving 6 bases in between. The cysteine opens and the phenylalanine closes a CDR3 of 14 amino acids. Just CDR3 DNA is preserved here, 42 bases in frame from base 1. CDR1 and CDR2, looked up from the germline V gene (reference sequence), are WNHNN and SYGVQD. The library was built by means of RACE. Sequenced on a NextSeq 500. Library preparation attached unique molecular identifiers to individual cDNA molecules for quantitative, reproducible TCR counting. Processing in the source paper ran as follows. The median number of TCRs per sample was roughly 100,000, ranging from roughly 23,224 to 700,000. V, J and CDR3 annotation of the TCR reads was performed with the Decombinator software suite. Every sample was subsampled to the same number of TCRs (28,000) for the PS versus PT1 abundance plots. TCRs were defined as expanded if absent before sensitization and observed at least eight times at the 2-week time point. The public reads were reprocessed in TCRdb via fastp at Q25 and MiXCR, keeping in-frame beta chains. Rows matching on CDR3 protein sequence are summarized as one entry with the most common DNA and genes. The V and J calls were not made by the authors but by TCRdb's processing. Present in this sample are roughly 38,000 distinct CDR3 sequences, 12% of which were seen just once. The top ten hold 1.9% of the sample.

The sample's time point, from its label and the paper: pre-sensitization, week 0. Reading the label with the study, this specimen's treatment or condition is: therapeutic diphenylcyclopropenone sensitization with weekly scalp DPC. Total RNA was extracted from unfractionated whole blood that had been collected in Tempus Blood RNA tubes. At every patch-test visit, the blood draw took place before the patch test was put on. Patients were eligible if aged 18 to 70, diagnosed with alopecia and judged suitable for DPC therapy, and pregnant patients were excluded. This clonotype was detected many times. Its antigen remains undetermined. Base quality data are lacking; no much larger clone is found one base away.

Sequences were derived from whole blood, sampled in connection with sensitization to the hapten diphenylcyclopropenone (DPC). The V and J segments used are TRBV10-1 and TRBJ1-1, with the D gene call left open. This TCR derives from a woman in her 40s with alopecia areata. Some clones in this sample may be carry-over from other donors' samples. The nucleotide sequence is TGCGCCAGCAGTGAGTCGGTTGAGAACACTGAAGCTTTCTTT. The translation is CASSESVENTEAFF.